This TCR beta chain derives from a study of OX40 agonist ivuxolimab in advanced cancers. Overall study: Those enrolled were roughly 80% male, with a mean age of 60 years and ages from roughly 20 to 85.

The method was immunoSEQ multiplex PCR; TCRdb's version includes in-frame clones alone and lacks a portion of them. The table has around 68,000 clones, more than 75% seen once. This CDR3 contains 15 residues. Germline CDR1 reads SGDLS; CDR2 reads YYNGEE. V trimming: 0 bases; J trimming: 7 bases; junction bases outside the gene matches: 6. The chain links TRBV9 to TRBJ2-3; 9 nucleotides agree with TRBD1. This TCR was sampled from an adult with an advanced solid tumor such as melanoma, head and neck, liver or kidney cancer. Specimen: CD4+ or CD8+ T cells sorted from blood, collected in a trial of the OX40 agonist ivuxolimab. The chain's CDR3 is CASSVAGQGPYTQYF. CDR3 bases: TGTGCCAGCAGCGTAGCGGGACAGGGACCCTATACGCAGTATTTT.